The 26 T cell receptor beta chains below all came from one sample that was sequenced in a study of CD8+CD57+ T cells in acquired aplastic anemia. Whoever was chosen for sequencing had shown CD8+CD57+ cell expansion by flow cytometry. Both TCR beta VDJ combination and CDR3 sequence profiling were carried out. Genomic DNA was the template for this profiling. TCRdb processed the reads anew with MiXCR; each CDR3 protein has one entry. This sample has just over 200,000 distinct CDR3 sequences; more than 55% occur once, and the top ten carry around 50%. The specimen sequenced was sorted CD4+, CD8+, or CD8+CD57+ T cells (not recorded which) from PBMCs. The receptor set was obtained from a human donor with aplastic anemia.

The gene calls are TRBV12-3 or TRBV12-4 and TRBJ2-5; D is ambiguous. Trimming pared 3 bases from V and 5 bases from J, leaving 7 bases between. The CDR3 extends over 12 amino acids. CDR3 in DNA: TGTGCCAGCAGTTTCTATACGGAGACCCAGTACTTC. The encoded protein is CASSFYTETQYF.

The chain combines TRBV7-3 with TRBJ2-3; the match to TRBD1 covers 10 bases. Germline V lookup: CDR1 SGHTA, CDR2 FQGTGA. This CDR3 comprises 15 residues. Trimming cost V 4 bases and J 3 bases; bases outside gene matches: 4. The CDR3 loop is CASSWGTGDTDTQYF. CDR3 bases: TGTGCCAGCAGCTGGGGGACAGGGGATACAGATACGCAGTATTTT.

This clonotype has more than one count but fewer than ten. CDR3 amino acids: CASRLGWVDGELFF. CDR3 coding DNA: TGCGCCAGCAGACTTGGCTGGGTGGACGGGGAGCTGTTTTTT. The chain couples TRBV5-1 to TRBJ2-2; unclear D gene. The ends were cut back, 5 bases at V and 7 bases at J, with 15 bases in the middle. CDR1 SGHRS and CDR2 YFSETQ come from the germline V gene. The CDR3 has 14 residues.

The J gene is TRBJ2-1, the V gene TRBV10-3; D not resolved. CDR3 length: 16 amino acids. Deletions cut 5 bases from V and 0 bases from J, with 14 bases between. Germline lookup yields CDR1 ENHRY and CDR2 SYGVKD. CDR3 coding DNA: TGTGCCATCAGTTCCTCGACTGGAAGCTCCTACAATGAGCAGTTCTTC. Encoded protein: CAISSSTGSSYNEQFF.

Concerning this clonotype itself: The junction does not match germline at one end; this may be a read error. The V gene is TRBV2, the J gene TRBJ2-7, with a tentative D call TRBD2 (5 bases). Germline values: CDR1 SNHLY, CDR2 FYNNEI. The CDR3 totals 17 residues. In DNA form, the CDR3 reads TGTGCCACCAGTGCCCATCTCAAATCGGGGATCAGGTACGAGCAGTACTTC. Translated: CATSAHLKSGIRYEQYF.

The J gene is TRBJ2-1, the V gene TRBV7-2; 8 nucleotides match TRBD1. J lost 6 bases, V lost 3 bases, and 1 base had no gene match. CDR1 is SGHTA and CDR2 is FQGNSA in the germline V gene. CDR3 size: 13 residues. CDR3 in DNA: TGTGCCAGCAGCTTCGGGACAGGCAATGAGCAGTTCTTC. Its translation: CASSFGTGNEQFF.

This clonotype came up a few times. V usage is TRBV24-1 and J usage is TRBJ1-2; D is unresolved. The CDR3 totals 12 residues. Per the germline V gene, CDR1 is KGHDR and CDR2 is SFDVKD. V lost 4 bases, J lost 5 bases, and 7 bases lay in between. The CDR3 coding sequence is TGTGCCACCAGTGACCCAGGTTATGGCTACACCTTC. Translating it yields CATSDPGYGYTF.

V and J are TRBV7-2 and TRBJ2-7; D call uncertain. The DNA end lines up better with TRBJ2-1; the J call may be wrong. Germline V CDR1 and CDR2: SGHTA, FQGNSA. The CDR3 is made up of 14 amino acids. CDR3 in DNA: TGTGCCAGCAGCTTAAGACTTAACTACAATGAGCAGTTCTTC. Protein product: CASSLRLNYNEQFF.

This chain uses TRBV15 with TRBJ2-7; D is possibly TRBD1 (6 bases). The CDR3 runs to 16 residues. V lost 0 bases and J 1 base, leaving 13 bases between the germline ends. Germline CDR1 LNHNV, CDR2 YYDKDF (reference sequence). CDR3: CATSRDDTGKSYEQYF. CDR3 nucleotides: TGTGCCACCAGCAGAGATGATACAGGGAAGTCCTACGAGCAGTACTTC. The full variable domain, its missing parts supplied by reference TRBV15 and TRBJ2-7, is DAMVIQNPRYQVTQFGKPVTLSCSQTLNHNVMYWYQQKSSQAPKLLFHYYDKDFNNEADTPDNFQSRRPNTSFCFLDIRSPGLGDTAMYLCATSRDDTGKSYEQYFGPGTRLTVT.

This clonotype appeared a few times. The J gene is TRBJ2-3, the V gene TRBV20-1; the D gene is possibly TRBD1 (6 bases). The germline V gene has CDR1 DFQATT and CDR2 SNEGSKA (reference sequence). This CDR3 region has 17 residues. V was clipped by 0 bases and J by 3 bases, with 19 bases between them. The CDR3 DNA is TGCAGTGCTAGAGATTGGGGCACCTCAAGGGGGACAGATACGCAGTATTTT. It specifies CSARDWGTSRGTDTQYF.

The chain couples TRBV5-6 to TRBJ1-2, with D possibly TRBD1 on 5 matching bases. Trimming pared 2 bases from V and 4 bases from J, leaving 12 bases between. The CDR3 extends over 14 amino acids. Germline V gene lookup returns CDR1 SGHDT and CDR2 YYEEEE. In nucleotides, the CDR3 is TGTGCCAGCAGCTTAGCCGGGACGGTCTATGGCTACACCTTC. Encoded protein: CASSLAGTVYGYTF.

The sample holds one count of this clonotype. The CDR3 reads CASSRTSGTNEQFF. Here the CDR3 DNA reads TGTGCCAGCAGTCGGACTAGCGGGACAAATGAGCAGTTCTTC. The chain recombines TRBV7-9 with TRBJ2-1; 12 nucleotides agree with TRBD2. CDR1 and CDR2 (germline): SEHNR, FQNEAQ (reference sequence). CDR3 length: 14 amino acids. Unmatched junction bases numbered 4, after V lost 6 bases and J lost 7 bases.

This clonotype was recorded at least ten times. The chain joins TRBV29-1 to TRBJ1-5; weak D call: TRBD1 (6 bases). Germline V CDR1 and CDR2: SQVTM, ANQGSEA. V was shortened by 4 bases and J by 3 bases, with 10 bases between the two germline ends. CDR3 length: 13 residues. CDR3 in amino acids: CSVVGGDNQPQHF. CDR3 bases: TGCAGCGTTGTTGGGGGCGACAATCAGCCCCAGCATTTT.

This rearrangement joins TRBV10-3 to TRBJ2-1; 10 bases align to TRBD2. The CDR3 contains 14 residues. Germline loops: CDR1 ENHRY, CDR2 SYGVKD. Trimming at V came to 10 bases and at J to 8 bases, leaving 11 bases not matched to a gene. CDR3 residues: CATSSGGARDEQFF. For the CDR3, the DNA is TGTGCCACCAGCAGCGGGGGGGCCAGGGATGAGCAGTTCTTC.

This clonotype was counted between two and nine times. The V gene is TRBV5-6, the J gene TRBJ2-5, with D possibly TRBD1 on 5 matching bases. The V end lost 5 bases, the J end lost 2 bases, and 16 bases lay between the germline ends. The germline gives CDR1 SGHDT, CDR2 YYEEEE. This CDR3 comprises 15 residues. As DNA, the CDR3 is TGTGCCAGCAGTGCACGGACAACAGTACAAGAGACCCAGTACTTC. It is translated as CASSARTTVQETQYF.

The genes are TRBV7-8 and TRBJ1-2; no reliable D call. The CDR3 runs 15 residues. CDR1 SGHVS and CDR2 FQNEAQ come from the germline V gene. Trimming stripped 1 base from V and 5 bases from J, with 14 bases between. The DNA for the CDR3 is TGTGCCAGCAGCTTAGGCCCGGGGTTGGAGTATGGCTACACCTTC. Its translation: CASSLGPGLEYGYTF.

DNA for the CDR3: TGTGCCACCAGTGAAGCGGACAGGGTCGCGGATACGCAGTATTTT. This encodes CATSEADRVADTQYF. This chain uses TRBV24-1 with TRBJ2-3; 8 bases line up with TRBD1. V lost 4 bases, J lost 6 bases, and 8 bases stayed unmatched. There are 15 residues in the CDR3. CDR1 is KGHDR and CDR2 is SFDVKD in the germline V gene.

This rearrangement joins TRBV10-3 to TRBJ2-7; D gene ambiguous. The CDR3 loop spans 14 amino acids. Germline CDR1 ENHRY, CDR2 SYGVKD. Deletions cut 3 bases from V and 9 bases from J, with 18 bases between. The CDR3 loop is CAISESVGRVGQYF. CDR3 DNA sequence: TGTGCCATCAGTGAAAGTGTGGGAAGAGTCGGGCAGTACTTC.

The gene calls are TRBV19 and TRBJ1-2; D possibly corresponds to TRBD1 (6 bases). Germline V lookup: CDR1 LNHDA, CDR2 SQIVND (reference sequence). Trimming took off 3 bases at V and 2 bases at J, with 13 bases between the two ends. This CDR3 spans 15 amino acids. As DNA, the CDR3 is TGTGCCAGTAGTATTGCGGGGGGCCAGAACTATGGCTACACCTTC. Translation gives CASSIAGGQNYGYTF.

The CDR3 nucleotides read TGTGCCAGCAGCACCTTCGAGAGAGGCGACGAGCAGTACTTC. Its protein is CASSTFERGDEQYF. The chain carries TRBV7-9 and TRBJ2-7; D is uncertain. Looked up from germline, CDR1 is SEHNR and CDR2 is FQNEAQ (reference sequence). This CDR3 comprises 14 residues. Trimming left V 5 bases short and J 5 bases short, with 16 bases between.

Notes on this clonotype: A much larger clone is a single base away; this may be a read error. The J gene is TRBJ2-7, the V gene TRBV6-6; no clear D. The length of the CDR3 is 14 residues. Looked up from germline, CDR1 is MNHNY and CDR2 is SVGAGI (reference sequence). The germline V and J ends were trimmed by 5 bases and 2 bases, with 13 bases remaining between them. CDR3 sequence reads: CASSLNALPYEQYF. DNA for the CDR3: TGTGCCAGCAGTCTGAATGCCTTGCCCTACGAGCAGTACTTC.

Note on this clonotype: Since no conserved phenylalanine or tryptophan closes the CDR3, a read error is the likely cause. The limits of the CDR3 on the DNA are not certain, so only TCRdb's listed CDR3 is given. The chain uses TRBV4-1 and TRBJ2-6; TRBD1 is taken as the D call from the table, unchecked against the DNA. Germline V lookup: CDR1 MGHRA, CDR2 YSYEKL. The CDR3 totals 8 residues, both ends included. The CDR3: CASSGTGT.

Many counts were recorded for this clonotype. The rearrangement joins TRBV4-2 to TRBJ2-5; TRBD2 agrees at 9 bases. CDR1 and CDR2 (germline): LGHNA, YNFKEQ. The J segment lost 2 bases and the V segment lost 0 bases, leaving 1 base of the junction unmatched. The CDR3 covers 15 residues. For the CDR3, the DNA is TGTGCCAGCAGCCAAGAGCGGGGGGGACAAGAGACCCAGTACTTC. Encoded protein: CASSQERGGQETQYF.

This clonotype came up once. The CDR3 is CASSDNSRGGEAFF. In DNA form, the CDR3 reads TGTGCCAGCAGCGACAATTCCAGGGGGGGTGAAGCTTTCTTT. The gene calls are TRBV7-3 and TRBJ1-1, with 7 bases aligning to TRBD1. The V gene end was trimmed by 5 bases and the J gene end by 7 bases; junction bases not matched to a gene: 10. Germline loops: CDR1 SGHTA, CDR2 FQGTGA. The CDR3 covers 14 residues.

The V gene is TRBV30, the J gene TRBJ2-7; perhaps TRBD1 as D (5 bases). The germline CDR1 and CDR2 sequences are GTSNPN and SVGIG (reference sequence). V was cut by 1 base and J by 4 bases, with 20 bases left in between. This CDR3 is 16 amino acids long. The CDR3 is CAWSEERGLKRYEQYF. CDR3 DNA: TGTGCCTGGAGTGAAGAAAGGGGCCTCAAGAGATACGAGCAGTACTTC.

V usage is TRBV19 and J usage is TRBJ1-5; weak D call: TRBD1 (6 bases). Germline-derived CDR1 and CDR2 are LNHDA and SQIVND (reference sequence). V lost 9 bases and J lost 6, with 18 bases in between. This CDR3 is 14 amino acids long. The DNA of the CDR3 is TGTGCCAGCGACAGGACGGGCAGAGTTCAGCCCCAGCATTTT. Protein sequence: CASDRTGRVQPQHF.